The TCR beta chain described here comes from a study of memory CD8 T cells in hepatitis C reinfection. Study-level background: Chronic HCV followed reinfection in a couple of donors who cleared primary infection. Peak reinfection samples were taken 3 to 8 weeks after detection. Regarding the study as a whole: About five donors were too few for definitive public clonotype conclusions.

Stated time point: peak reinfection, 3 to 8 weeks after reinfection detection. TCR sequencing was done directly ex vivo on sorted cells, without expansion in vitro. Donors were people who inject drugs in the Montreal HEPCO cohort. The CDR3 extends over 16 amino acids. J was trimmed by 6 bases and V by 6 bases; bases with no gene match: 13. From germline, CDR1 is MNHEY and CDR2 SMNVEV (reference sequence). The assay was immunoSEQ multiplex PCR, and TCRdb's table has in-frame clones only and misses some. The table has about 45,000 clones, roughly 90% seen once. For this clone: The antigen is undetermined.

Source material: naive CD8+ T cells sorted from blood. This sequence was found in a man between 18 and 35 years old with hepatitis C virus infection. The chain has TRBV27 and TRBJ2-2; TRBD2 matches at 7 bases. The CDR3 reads CASSQFAGEHPGELFF. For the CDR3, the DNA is TGTGCCAGCAGCCAGTTTGCGGGAGAGCACCCCGGGGAGCTGTTTTTT.